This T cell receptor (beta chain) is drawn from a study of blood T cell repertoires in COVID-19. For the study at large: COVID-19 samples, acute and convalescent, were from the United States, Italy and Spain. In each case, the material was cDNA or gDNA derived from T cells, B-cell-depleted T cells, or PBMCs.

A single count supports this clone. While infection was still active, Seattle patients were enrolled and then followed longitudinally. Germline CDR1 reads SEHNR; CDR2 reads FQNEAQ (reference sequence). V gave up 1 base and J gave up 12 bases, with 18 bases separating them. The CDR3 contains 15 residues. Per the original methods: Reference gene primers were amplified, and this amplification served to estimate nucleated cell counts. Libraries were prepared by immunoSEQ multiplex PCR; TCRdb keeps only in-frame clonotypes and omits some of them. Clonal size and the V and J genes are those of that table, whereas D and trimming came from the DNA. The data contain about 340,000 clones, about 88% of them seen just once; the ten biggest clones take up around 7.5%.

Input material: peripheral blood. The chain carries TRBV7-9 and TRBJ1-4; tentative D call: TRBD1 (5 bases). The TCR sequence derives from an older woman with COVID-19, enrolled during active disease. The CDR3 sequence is CASSLVQGTAAELFF. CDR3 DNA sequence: TGTGCCAGCAGCTTAGTTCAGGGAACGGCTGCAGAACTGTTTTTT.